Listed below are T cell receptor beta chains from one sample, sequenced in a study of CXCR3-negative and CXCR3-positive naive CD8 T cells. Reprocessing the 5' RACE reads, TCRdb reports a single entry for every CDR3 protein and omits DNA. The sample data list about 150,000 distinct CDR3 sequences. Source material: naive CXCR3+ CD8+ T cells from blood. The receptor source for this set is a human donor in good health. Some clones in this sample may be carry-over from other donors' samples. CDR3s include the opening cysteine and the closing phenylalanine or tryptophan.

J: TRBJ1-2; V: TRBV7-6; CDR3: CASSPAPRAANSGYTF
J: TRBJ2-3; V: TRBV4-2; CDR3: CASSQDPPDTQYF
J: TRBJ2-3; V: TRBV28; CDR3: CASSSSPRFDRTDTQYF
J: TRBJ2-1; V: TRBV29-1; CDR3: CSVGQQLNNEQFF
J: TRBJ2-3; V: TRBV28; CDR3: CASSLAVSDTQYF
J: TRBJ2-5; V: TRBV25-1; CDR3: CASGGITVQGPARETQYF
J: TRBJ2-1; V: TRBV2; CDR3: CASSEYRVVAGNNEQFF
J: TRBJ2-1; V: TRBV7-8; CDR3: CASSFWTSGNNEQFF
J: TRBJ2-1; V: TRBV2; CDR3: CASSGLNNEQFF
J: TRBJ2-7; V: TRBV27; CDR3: CASSLLSDRGSEQYF
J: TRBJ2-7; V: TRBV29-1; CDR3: CSVEFGRRSYEQYF
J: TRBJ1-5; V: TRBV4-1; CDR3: CASSQGAGDTIYSNQPQHF
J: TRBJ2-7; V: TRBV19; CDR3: CASSPQKTSYEQYF
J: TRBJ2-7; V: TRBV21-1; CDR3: CASSKKDRYMYEQYF
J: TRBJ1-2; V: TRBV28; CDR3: CASSPRGSYGYTF
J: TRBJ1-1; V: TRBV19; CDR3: CAISTSTEAFF
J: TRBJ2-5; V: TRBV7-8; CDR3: CASSATSGGASETQYF
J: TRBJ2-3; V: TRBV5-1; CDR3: CASSSSWTSGSTDTQYF
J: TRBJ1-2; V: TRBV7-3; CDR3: CASSFGRTPPYGYTF
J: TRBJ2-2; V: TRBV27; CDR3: CASSFSVNTGELFF
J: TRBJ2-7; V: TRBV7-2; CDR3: CASSSPRRYYEQYF
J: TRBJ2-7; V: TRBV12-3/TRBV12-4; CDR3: CAIRQGSYEQYF
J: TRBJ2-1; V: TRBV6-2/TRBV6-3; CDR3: CASSPGTSGSGPYNEQFF
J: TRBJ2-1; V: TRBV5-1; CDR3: CASSSTKGNDNNEQFF
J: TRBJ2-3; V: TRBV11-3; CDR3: CASSAYRAQESGTDTQYF
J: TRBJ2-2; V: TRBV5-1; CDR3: CASSLASGSTGELFF
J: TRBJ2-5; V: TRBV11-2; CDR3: CASSLQTSAETQYF
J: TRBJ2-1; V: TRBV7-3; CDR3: CASSGTGTGDEQFF
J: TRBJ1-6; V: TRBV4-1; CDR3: CASSQMDSYNSPLHF
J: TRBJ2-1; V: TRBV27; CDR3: CASSFLAGGPSYNEQFF
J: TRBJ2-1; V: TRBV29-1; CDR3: CSVEREAYNEQFF
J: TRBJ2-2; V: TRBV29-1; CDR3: CSIGQVAGELFF